These 10 T cell receptor beta chains were sequenced from one sample in a study of control samples from healthy donors and cancer patients. Produced via immunoSEQ multiplex PCR; TCRdb's table is partial and in-frame only. Of around 96,000 clones listed, over 85% are singletons. Sequencing was done on a sample of blood. The receptors stem from a man between 18 and 35 years old in good health.

The chain combines TRBV7-2 with TRBJ2-7; 13 positions agree with TRBD2. Per the germline V gene, CDR1 is SGHTA and CDR2 is FQGNSA. With 5 bases clipped from V and 3 bases from J, the junction kept 13 bases outside the gene matches. CDR3 length: 18 amino acids. In DNA, the CDR3 is TGTGCCAGCAGCCCCACCGGGACTAGCGGGAAATTAGTCTACGAGCAGTACTTC. Translating it yields CASSPTGTSGKLVYEQYF. Variable domain in full (rest from reference TRBV7-2 and TRBJ2-7): GAGVSQSPSNKVTEKGKDVELRCDPISGHTALYWYRQSLGQGLEFLIYFQGNSAPDKSGLPSDRFSAERTGGSVSTLTIQRTQQEDSAVYLCASSPTGTSGKLVYEQYFGPGTRLTVT.

This rearrangement joins TRBV12-3 or TRBV12-4 to TRBJ2-3; the D is unclear. CDR3 size: 11 residues. Trimming removed 7 bases from V and 6 bases from J, with 8 bases in between. CDR3 nucleotides: TGTGCCAGCACCTTCTCGGATACGCAGTATTTT. Encoded protein: CASTFSDTQYF.

The genes are TRBV25-1 and TRBJ1-2; 7 bases fit TRBD1. V dropped 6 bases and J dropped 5; count of bases not matched to a gene: 6. The CDR3 runs to 13 residues. CDR1 and CDR2 from the germline V gene are MGHDK and SYGVNS. CDR3 nucleotides: TGTGCCAGCAGCACCGGGACAGATTATGGCTACACCTTC. It translates to CASSTGTDYGYTF.

The chain combines TRBV4-2 with TRBJ2-1; a weak D match, TRBD2 (6 bases). V was shortened by 0 bases and J by 7 bases, with 16 bases between the two germline ends. The CDR3 is 16 residues long. Germline V CDR1 and CDR2: LGHNA, YNFKEQ. The CDR3 loop is CASSQDPIGGGNEQFF. The CDR3 DNA reads as TGTGCCAGCAGCCAAGACCCCATAGGCGGAGGGAATGAGCAGTTCTTC.

This clone is a singleton in its sample. The V call is TRBV27, the J call TRBJ1-1; weak D call: TRBD1 (5 bases). This CDR3 spans 12 amino acids. The V end was cut by 10 bases, the J end by 5 bases, with 14 bases between. CDR1 and CDR2 (germline): MNHEY, SMNVEV (reference sequence). Here the CDR3 DNA reads TGTGCCACGAAGCAGGGTGGTACTGAAGCTTTCTTT. It encodes CATKQGGTEAFF.

This clone was picked up one time. This rearrangement joins TRBV6-2 or TRBV6-3 to TRBJ2-2; D gene uncertain. The CDR3 is 15 amino acids. Per germline, CDR1 MNHEY and CDR2 SVGEGT. V dropped 4 bases and J dropped 4 bases, with 13 bases sitting between them. CDR3 residues: CASSFDTPGTGELFF. The CDR3 DNA reads TGTGCCAGCAGTTTCGATACGCCGGGCACCGGGGAGCTGTTTTTT.

This chain connects TRBV5-4 to TRBJ2-3; D may match TRBD1 or TRBD2 (6 bases each). The CDR3 length is 13 residues. The germline V gene encodes CDR1 SGHNT and CDR2 YYREEE (reference sequence). V lost 10 bases and J 0 bases, leaving 12 bases between the germline ends. This CDR3 reads CAHGGPSTDTQYF. For the CDR3, the DNA is TGTGCCCATGGGGGGCCGAGCACAGATACGCAGTATTTT.

The chain employs TRBV5-6 and TRBJ1-1; D gene unclear. Germline CDR1 SGHDT, CDR2 YYEEEE. V was trimmed by 4 bases and J by 4 bases, leaving 11 bases between them. The CDR3 spans 13 residues. CDR3 nucleotide sequence: TGTGCCAGCAGCCTAAGACAAGCCACTGAAGCTTTCTTT. Its translation: CASSLRQATEAFF.

This clone was found once. The J gene is TRBJ2-1, the V gene TRBV25-1, with TRBD1 identical over 9 bases. The CDR3 is made up of 14 amino acids. V trimming: 6 bases; J trimming: 9 bases; junction bases outside the gene matches: 9. Germline values: CDR1 MGHDK, CDR2 SYGVNS. The CDR3 sequence: CASSTGTGLGEQFF. CDR3 DNA sequence: TGTGCCAGCAGCACCGGGACAGGGCTTGGTGAGCAGTTCTTC.

V gene TRBV6-1 combines with J gene TRBJ2-1; D unclear. The CDR3 covers 11 residues. Germline-derived CDR1 and CDR2 are MNHNS and SASEGT. Trimming removed 2 bases from V and 10 bases from J, with 6 bases in between. CDR3 nucleotides: TGTGCCAGCAGTGAACGATGGGAGCAGTTCTTC. Its protein is CASSERWEQFF.